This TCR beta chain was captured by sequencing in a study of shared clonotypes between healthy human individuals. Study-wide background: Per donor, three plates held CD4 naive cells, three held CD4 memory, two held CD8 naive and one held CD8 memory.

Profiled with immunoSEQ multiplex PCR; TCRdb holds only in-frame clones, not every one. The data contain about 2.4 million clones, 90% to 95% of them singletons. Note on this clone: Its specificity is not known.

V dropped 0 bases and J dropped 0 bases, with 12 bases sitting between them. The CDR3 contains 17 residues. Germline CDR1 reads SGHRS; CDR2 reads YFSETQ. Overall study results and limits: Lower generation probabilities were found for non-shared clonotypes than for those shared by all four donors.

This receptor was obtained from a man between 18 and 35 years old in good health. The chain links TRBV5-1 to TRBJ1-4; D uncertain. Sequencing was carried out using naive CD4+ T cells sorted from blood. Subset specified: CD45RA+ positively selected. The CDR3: CASSLGPSFATNEKLFF. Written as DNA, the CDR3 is TGCGCCAGCAGCTTGGGGCCGAGCTTTGCAACTAATGAAAAACTGTTTTTT. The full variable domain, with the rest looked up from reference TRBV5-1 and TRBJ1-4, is KAGVTQTPRYLIKTRGQQVTLSCSPISGHRSVSWYQQTPGQGLQFLFEYFSETQRNKGNFPGRFSGRQFSNSRSEMNVSTLELGDSALYLCASSLGPSFATNEKLFFGSGTQLSVL.